A single sample gave rise to the 23 T cell receptor beta chains below, sequenced in a study of T cells in women clearing cervical HPV infection. TCRdb's table, derived via immunoSEQ multiplex PCR, lists solely in-frame clones and lacks some. This table lists 12,000 or so clones. The sample taken for sequencing was blood buffy coat. The receptor source for this set is a woman between 18 and 69 years old with a cervical HPV16 infection that either progressed to CIN3+ or cleared (not recorded which).

With respect to this clone: The read falls 3 residues short of the CDR3 end, and the missing part is taken from the germline J gene. This chain uses TRBV20-1 with TRBJ1-5, with a tentative D call TRBD1 (6 bases). From germline, CDR1 is DFQATT and CDR2 SNEGSKA (reference sequence). The CDR3 has 13 amino acids. Deletions cut 1 base from V and 5 bases from J, with 9 bases between. The sequenced part of the CDR3 DNA is TGCAGTGCTAGAGGGACAGCCTATCAGCCC. Translation gives CSARGTAYQP. In full, the CDR3 is CSARGTAYQPQHF.

A remark on this clone: The read falls 3 residues short of the CDR3 end, and the missing part is taken from the germline J gene. This chain joins TRBV7-3 and TRBJ2-7, with D unresolved. Germline CDR1 reads SGHTA; CDR2 reads FQGTGA. V shed 1 base and J shed 6 bases, with 10 bases lying between them. The CDR3 is 13 amino acids. Here the CDR3 reads CASSLILASEQYF. The DNA read from the CDR3 is TGTGCCAGCAGCTTAATATTAGCTAGCGAG.

Comment on this clone: The read ends 3 residues shy of where the CDR3 ends; the end is completed using the germline J gene. This chain links TRBV25-1 with TRBJ2-7, with D unclear. Germline V gene sequence: CDR1 MGHDK, CDR2 SYGVNS. This CDR3 has 11 amino acids. Deletions cut 5 bases from V and 5 bases from J, with 7 bases between. CDR3 DNA, as far as it was read: TGTGCCAGCAGTCAGATACACGAG. This sequence encodes CASSQIHE. The CDR3, in full, reads CASSQIHEQYF.

About this clone: The CDR3 end lies 3 residues beyond the end of the read and is filled in from the germline J gene. The V and J genes are TRBV10-2 and TRBJ1-1, with 7 bases identical to TRBD1. J was trimmed by 1 base and V by 6 bases; bases with no gene match: 8. Per germline, CDR1 WSHSY and CDR2 SAAADI. The CDR3 is 15 amino acids. CDR3 DNA, as far as it was read: TGCGCCAGCAGCCTCGCGGGACAGTGGAACACTGAA. Residues: CASSLAGQWNTE. The whole CDR3 protein reads CASSLAGQWNTEAFF.

A word on this clone: Coverage ceases 3 residues before the CDR3 finishes, and the germline J gene fills in the end. The chain employs TRBV4-1 and TRBJ1-1; 9 bases are a match to TRBD1. The CDR3 is 17 amino acids. V lost 5 bases to trimming and J lost 0 bases; unmatched junction nucleotides: 10. Germline CDR1 and CDR2: MGHRA and YSYEKL. The CDR3 sequence is CASSSDRGRTMNTEAFF. The covered CDR3 bases are TGCGCCAGCAGCTCGGACAGGGGTCGTACAATGAACACTGAA.

As concerns this clone: The read stops 3 residues short of the end of the CDR3; the missing end is completed from the germline J gene. The chain links TRBV2 to TRBJ2-2; 8 positions agree with TRBD2. The CDR3 consists of 16 residues. CDR1 and CDR2 from the germline V gene are SNHLY and FYNNEI. V dropped 5 bases and J dropped 0; count of bases not matched to a gene: 5. CDR3 DNA (partial): TGTGCCAGCAGTAAGCGGGGGAGGTCGAACACCGGGGAG. It encodes CASSKRGRSNTGE. The full CDR3 reads CASSKRGRSNTGELFF.

On this clone itself: With the read ending 3 residues before the CDR3 end, the germline J gene is used to fill in that end. The J gene is TRBJ2-1, the V gene TRBV5-1, with 7 positions matching TRBD1. V lost 5 bases, J lost 0 bases, and 8 bases stayed unmatched. Germline V CDR1 and CDR2: SGHRS, YFSETQ. This CDR3 comprises 16 residues. The DNA read from the CDR3 is TGCGCCAGCAGGGCGACAGGGTTTAGCTCCTACAATGAG. Its protein is CASRATGFSSYNE. The whole CDR3 is CASRATGFSSYNEQFF.

Comment on this clone: The read terminates 3 residues ahead of where the CDR3 ends, so the germline J gene completes it. This chain joins TRBV20-1 and TRBJ2-1, with 14 nucleotides matching TRBD2. Germline V gene data show CDR1 as DFQATT and CDR2 as SNEGSKA (reference sequence). The CDR3 contains 20 residues. V was clipped by 5 bases and J by 2 bases; unmatched bases: 17. This CDR3 is CSARQTSGGAPRGPYNEQFF. Partial CDR3 DNA: TGCAGTGCTCGCCAGACTAGCGGGGGGGCCCCCCGTGGCCCCTACAATGAG.

CDR3 DNA (partial): TGTGCCAGCAGTGCCGGGACTAGCAATGAG. Residues: CASSAGTSNE. The full-length CDR3 reads as CASSAGTSNEQFF. The chain uses TRBV6-4 and TRBJ2-1; TRBD2 aligns across 8 bases. The sequenced fragment ends 3 residues before the CDR3 boundary, so the rest is inferred from the germline J gene. The CDR3 spans 13 residues. Germline lookup yields CDR1 MRHNA and CDR2 SNTAGT. Trimming removed 4 bases from V and 6 bases from J; junction bases left unmatched: 2.

Of note for this clone: With the read ending 3 residues before the CDR3 end, the germline J gene is used to fill in that end. The genes are TRBV5-1 and TRBJ2-5; 8 bases are shared with TRBD2. The CDR3 has 15 amino acids. Germline V gene lookup returns CDR1 SGHRS and CDR2 YFSETQ. V shed 4 bases, J shed 4 bases, and the junction held 9 bases outside the gene matches. The CDR3 sequence: CASSPAGGDRETQYF. CDR3 bases read: TGCGCCAGCAGCCCCGCGGGGGGCGATAGAGAGACC.

Remarks on this clone: The missing CDR3 end, 3 residues past where the read stops, is filled in from the germline J gene. The gene calls are TRBV7-3 and TRBJ2-2; 7 positions match TRBD2. The CDR3 covers 16 residues. Trimming cost V 1 base and J 3 bases; bases outside gene matches: 5. Germline loops: CDR1 SGHTA, CDR2 FQGTGA. Partial CDR3 DNA: TGTGCCAGCAGCTTAAGCGGGGGTTTTTACACCGGGGAG. The encoded protein is CASSLSGGFYTGE. The whole CDR3 sequence reads CASSLSGGFYTGELFF.

As regards this clone: The sequenced fragment ends 3 residues before the CDR3 boundary, so the rest is inferred from the germline J gene. The chain employs TRBV30 and TRBJ1-2; D perhaps matches TRBD1 (5 bases). CDR1 GTSNPN and CDR2 SVGIG come from the germline V gene (reference sequence). The CDR3 is made up of 15 amino acids. The chain's CDR3 is CAWSEGEYGLYDYTF. The CDR3 bases that were read are TGTGCCTGGAGTGAAGGGGAATACGGGCTCTACGAC.

On this clone itself: The read comes to an end 3 residues before the CDR3 does, leaving the germline J gene to fill in the end. This chain uses TRBV20-1 with TRBJ1-6; 9 nucleotides line up with TRBD1. The V segment lost 3 bases and the J segment 8 bases; nucleotides outside the gene matches: 5. From germline, CDR1 is DFQATT and CDR2 SNEGSKA (reference sequence). The CDR3 covers 14 residues. The CDR3 spells CSASWGDRDSPLHF. The sequenced part of the CDR3 DNA is TGCAGTGCTAGTTGGGGGGACAGGGATTCACCC.

Points on this clone: The CDR3 extends 3 residues past the end of the read, so its final part is completed from the germline J gene. The chain is built from TRBV4-2 and TRBJ1-2; D unresolved. With 4 bases removed from V and 7 bases from J, the gap between germline ends came to 16 bases. Looked up from germline, CDR1 is LGHNA and CDR2 is YNFKEQ. The CDR3 has 14 residues. The CDR3 here is CASSPSDWRSGYTF. The part of the CDR3 DNA that was read is TGTGCCAGCAGCCCATCGGACTGGAGAAGTGGC.

With respect to this clone: With the read ending 3 residues before the CDR3 end, the germline J gene is used to fill in that end. The V and J genes are TRBV5-1 and TRBJ2-7; 7 positions match TRBD2. The length of the CDR3 is 15 residues. With V trimmed by 0 bases and J by 5 bases, 8 bases remained unmatched. Germline CDR1 is SGHRS and CDR2 is YFSETQ. CDR3 DNA (partial): TGCGCCAGCAGCTTGGTATCGAGCGGGGCGGACGAG. It yields the protein CASSLVSSGADE. The whole CDR3 reads CASSLVSSGADEQYF.

Concerning this clone: The read falls 3 residues short of the CDR3 end, and the missing part is taken from the germline J gene. V and J are TRBV10-3 and TRBJ1-1; 8 bases fit TRBD1. Germline trimming cut 6 bases from V and 0 bases from J; bases unmatched to any gene: 3. This CDR3 has 14 residues. Germline V lookup: CDR1 ENHRY, CDR2 SYGVKD. The CDR3 spells CAIRGTGLNTEAFF. The sequenced CDR3 bases are TGTGCCATCAGGGGGACAGGTCTGAACACTGAA.

The CDR3 sequence: CASSFLPGQKSGANVLTF. The CDR3 DNA, read in part, is TGCGCCAGCAGCTTTCTGCCGGGACAAAAATCTGGGGCCAACGTC. The J gene is TRBJ2-6, the V gene TRBV5-1, with D perhaps matching TRBD1 (6 bases). From the germline J gene comes the end of the CDR3, since the read stops 3 residues before it. The CDR3 runs to 18 residues. Germline V lookup: CDR1 SGHRS, CDR2 YFSETQ. The ends were cut back, 2 bases at V and 1 base at J, with 16 bases in the middle.

Concerning this clone: The read halts 3 residues ahead of the CDR3 end, with the missing end drawn from the germline J gene. The chain combines TRBV20-1 with TRBJ2-1; no reliable D call. Trimming took off 0 bases at V and 6 bases at J, with 15 bases between the two ends. CDR3 length: 15 residues. CDR1 DFQATT and CDR2 SNEGSKA come from the germline V gene (reference sequence). This CDR3 reads CSARDPSRYPNEQFF. CDR3 DNA (partial): TGCAGTGCTAGAGATCCTTCCAGGTATCCCAATGAG.

As to this clone: The observed sequence ends 3 residues before the CDR3 terminus, with the missing tail filled in from the germline J gene. The rearrangement links TRBV29-1 to TRBJ2-5, with 9 bases identical to TRBD1. Trimming took 3 bases from V and 6 from J; bases not matched to a gene: 11. CDR1 and CDR2 from the germline V gene are SQVTM and ANQGSEA. CDR3 length: 15 residues. CDR3 bases read: TGCAGCGTTGACCCCACAGGGGGCGCTGGAAAGACC. Its protein product is CSVDPTGGAGKT. The whole CDR3 region reads CSVDPTGGAGKTQYF.

Turning to this clone: The CDR3 is cut off 3 residues early in the read; its end comes from the germline J gene. This chain connects TRBV19 to TRBJ2-2, with a tentative D call TRBD2 (5 bases). Germline V lookup: CDR1 LNHDA, CDR2 SQIVND (reference sequence). Between the trimmed V and J ends, which lost 7 bases and 8 bases, there was a span of 17 bases. The CDR3 extends over 14 amino acids. CDR3: CASNRPRVSGELFF. Incomplete CDR3 DNA: TGTGCCAGTAACCGGCCGAGGGTGTCAGGGGAG.

Remarks on this clone: The CDR3 goes on 3 residues after the read ends, and that part is filled in from the germline J gene. The chain is built from TRBV7-9 and TRBJ2-5; D may be TRBD2 (7 bases). The CDR3 is 13 residues long. The germline V gene has CDR1 SEHNR and CDR2 FQNEAQ (reference sequence). Trimming stripped 5 bases from V and 5 bases from J, with 12 bases between. The CDR3 region is CASSRGARETQYF. CDR3 DNA (partial): TGTGCCAGCAGCCGGGGGGCCCGGGAGACC.

As concerns this clone: The junction differs from germline at one of its ends, possibly a read error. The observed sequence ends 3 residues before the CDR3 terminus, with the missing tail filled in from the germline J gene. This sequence joins TRBV27 and TRBJ1-4, with 7 bases matching TRBD1. Germline-derived CDR1 and CDR2 are MNHEY and SMNVEV (reference sequence). The CDR3 runs to 15 residues. The covered CDR3 bases are TGTGCCAGCAAACGACAGGGAGCAACTAATGAGAAA. Protein: CASKRQGATNEK. The whole CDR3 is CASKRQGATNEKLFF. Combining the CDR3 with reference TRBV27 and TRBJ1-4 gives the whole variable domain EAQVTQNPRYLITVTGKKLTVTCSQNMNHEYMSWYRQDPGLGLRQIYYSMNVEVTDKGDVPEGYKVSRKEKRNFPLILESPSPNQTSLYFCASKRQGATNEKLFFGSGTQLSVL.

Turning to this clone: The read stops 3 residues short of the end of the CDR3; the missing end is completed from the germline J gene. The chain carries TRBV5-1 and TRBJ1-2, with a tentative D call TRBD1 (6 bases). CDR3 size: 13 residues. V lost 4 bases and J lost 1, with 8 bases in between. Germline CDR1 and CDR2: SGHRS and YFSETQ. The CDR3 here is CASSVDSNYGYTF. CDR3 bases read: TGCGCCAGCAGCGTGGACAGTAACTATGGC.